This T cell receptor (beta chain) was identified during a study of vaccination effects on CD4 cells after COVID-19 (dated 2022 in TCRdb). Looking at the study overall: Each participant got two doses of an mRNA SARS-CoV-2 vaccine, either BNT162b2 or mRNA-1273. SARS-CoV-2 spike-specific CD4+ TCR repertoires were compared before and after mRNA vaccination in COVID-19 convalescent patients and in infection-naive vaccine recipients. Cultures from other donors in the study were sequenced with the Oncomine TCR Beta short-read assay on an Illumina iSeq 100. The full study included 9 to 10 COVID-19 convalescent patients and a few SARS-CoV-2-naive healthy vaccine recipients.

About this clone: The antigen it recognizes is unknown. Nothing much larger sits one base from this clone, and base qualities are not available.

To identify antigen-specific CD4+ T cell clonotypes by their expansion, the ViraFEST assay first stimulated PBMC with viral peptide pools and then applied TCR sequencing. After 10 to 11 days of culture, CD4+ T cells were isolated with the EasySep CD4+ T cell isolation kit. Negative nucleocapsid antibody results before and after vaccination confirmed that the healthy vaccine recipients had no prior SARS-CoV-2 infection. About 2.1 million PBMC per well were cultured in IMDM with approximately 5% human AB serum, around 10 IU/ml IL-2 and gentamicin, plus 10 ug/ml peptides. On days 3 and 7, half of the culture medium was replaced with fresh IL-2-containing medium. Unless noted otherwise, every peptide stimulation condition was grown in triplicate wells. Using Ficoll-Paque Plus gradient centrifugation, PBMC were separated from whole blood and then either used fresh or cryopreserved at -140C. The overlapping peptide pools covered the spike proteins of SARS-CoV-2 as well as those of the common cold coronaviruses HCoV-NL63, HCoV-OC43 and HCoV-229E. The QIAamp micro DNA kit was used to extract genomic DNA from the cultured CD4+ T cells.

Trimming leaves V shorter by 0 bases and J shorter by 2 bases, with the junction holding 6 bases beyond the gene matches. The CDR3 goes from the cysteine to the phenylalanine over 16 residues. Only the CDR3 portion is preserved as DNA: 48 bases, with reading frame beginning at the first base. CDR1 and CDR2 are read off the germline V gene (reference sequence) as SEHNR and FQNEAQ. Results and caveats for the whole study, not just this receptor: Limitations of the study were the small number of convalescent patients and the absence of early post-infection timepoints. In healthy vaccine recipients, vaccine-induced clones were almost all SARS-CoV-2 mono-reactive, with only 1 of 255 being cross-reactive with common cold coronaviruses. Both infection-induced and vaccine-induced clones contracted markedly at late post-vaccination timepoints, which is consistent with waning T cell responses.

The library relied on the immunoSEQ multiplex PCR assay. DNA from the CD4+ T cells that had been cultured and isolated underwent TCR beta CDR3 sequencing. Under the source paper's analysis protocol: The analysis removed non-productive TCR sequences, trimmed reads to the CDR3 region, and retained only CDR3s that were 7 or more amino acids long. The MANAFEST web app was used to pick out antigen-specific clonotypes by comparing their expansion in peptide wells with that in reference cultures. To count as positive, a clone had to show expansion at FDR<0.05 compared with the reference and with all other wells, an odds ratio above 5, and a frequency above 0.1% in two replicate wells. A clonotype was called cross-reactive if it was significantly expanded both in SARS-CoV-2 spike wells and in at least one common cold coronavirus spike condition. Levenshtein distance calculated with the stringdist R package was used to assess CDR3 similarity, and unrooted trees were constructed with ape in R 3.6.1. The table comes from immuneACCESS by way of TCRdb, which keeps in-frame sequences with V and J called. Part of the clones is missing from these tables; in studies checked, under half for an unresolved V gene and the rest for unknown reasons. The V and J calls and clone size were taken over from that table, and D and trimming were inferred from the DNA. Across this sample there are 30,000 to 35,000 clones, with more than 70% seen only once. Around 25% of the sample rests with the top ten.

Recombination joined TRBV7-9 with TRBJ1-2, with 7 bases in between that match TRBD1. This TCR derives from a human donor who received a COVID-19 vaccine. The source was CD4+ T cells from PBMCs cultured with HCoV-OC43 spike peptides, collected before COVID-19 vaccination. Taken with the paper, the label for cell subset or site translates to: HCoV-OC43 spike overlapping peptide pool stimulation. The nucleotide sequence is given as TGTGCCAGCAGCTTAGCGCGGGCAGGGGGGAACTATGGCTACACCTTC. The translation is CASSLARAGGNYGYTF.